One and the same sample provided the 8 T cell receptor beta chains below, sequenced in a study of shared clonotypes between healthy human individuals. Data came from immunoSEQ multiplex PCR; TCRdb stores just in-frame clones and leaves some out. The sample consists of roughly 2,300,000 clones, just under 95% of them appearing once. Specimen: naive CD4+ T cells from PBMCs. Subset here: CD45RA+ positively selected. Receptors originate from a man aged 18 to 29 in good health. Some clones in this sample may be carry-over from other donors' samples.

The J gene is TRBJ1-1, the V gene TRBV2; no reliable D call. CDR3 size: 15 residues. The germline V and J ends were trimmed by 5 bases and 1 base, with 14 bases remaining between them. Germline CDR1 is SNHLY and CDR2 is FYNNEI. The CDR3 region has the DNA TGTGCCAGCAGTTGGGAGGCAGGAACGAACACTGAAGCTTTCTTT. This translates into CASSWEAGTNTEAFF.

V is TRBV18 and J is TRBJ1-5; D is possibly TRBD1 (5 bases). CDR1 KGHSH and CDR2 LQKENI come from the germline V gene. V dropped 0 bases and J dropped 6 bases, with 15 bases sitting between them. This CDR3 comprises 16 residues. This CDR3 reads CASSPPGERVSQPQHF. CDR3 sequence (DNA): TGTGCCAGCTCACCACCGGGGGAACGGGTTAGTCAGCCCCAGCATTTT.

This clone has only one observation. The chain employs TRBV7-2 and TRBJ1-4; 9 bases match TRBD1. The junction had 6 bases not matched to a gene; V was cut back by 5 bases and J by 8 bases. The germline gives CDR1 SGHTA, CDR2 FQGNSA. This CDR3 comprises 14 residues. The CDR3 nucleotides read TGTGCCAGCAGCGCACGACAGGGGGGAGAAAAACTGTTTTTT. This encodes CASSARQGGEKLFF.

The gene calls are TRBV15 and TRBJ1-3; weak D call: TRBD1 (6 bases). V was trimmed by 5 bases and J by 6 bases, leaving 20 bases between them. Germline lookup yields CDR1 LNHNV and CDR2 YYDKDF (reference sequence). There are 16 residues in the CDR3. The chain's CDR3 is CATSRSGERATNTIYF. The CDR3 nucleotides are TGTGCCACCAGCCGATCAGGGGAAAGGGCTACAAACACCATATATTTT.

Concerning this clone: Other nucleotide sequences from this sample produce the same CDR3. The chain carries TRBV18 and TRBJ2-5, with TRBD1 as a possible D gene (5 bases). The V gene lost 1 base and the J gene lost 2 bases, with 8 bases spanning the gap. From germline, CDR1 is KGHSH and CDR2 LQKENI. This CDR3 comprises 14 residues. CDR3 loop: CASSPRQGQETQYF. The DNA of the CDR3 is TGTGCCAGCTCACCACGGCAGGGACAAGAGACCCAGTACTTC.

This chain uses TRBV28 with TRBJ1-2, with a possible D match to TRBD1 (5 bases). CDR3 length: 15 amino acids. V dropped 4 bases and J dropped 1 base, with 13 bases sitting between them. Germline CDR1 is MDHEN and CDR2 is SYDVKM. The CDR3 sequence is CASSSLSGVNYGYTF. The CDR3 coding sequence is TGTGCCAGCAGTTCCCTTTCGGGGGTTAACTATGGCTACACCTTC.

The chain has TRBV2 and TRBJ1-2; D gene unclear. This CDR3 has 11 residues. Trimming removed 6 bases from V and 8 bases from J, with 10 bases in between. Germline V gene lookup returns CDR1 SNHLY and CDR2 FYNNEI. CDR3 loop: CASSDRWGYTF. The DNA for the CDR3 is TGTGCCAGCAGCGATAGATGGGGCTACACCTTC.

The chain couples TRBV15 to TRBJ2-1; 7 bases are a match to TRBD1. The ends lost 0 bases at V and 4 bases at J; junction bases unmatched: 3. Germline V CDR1 and CDR2: LNHNV, YYDKDF (reference sequence). The CDR3 is 15 amino acids. As DNA, the CDR3 is TGTGCCACCAGCAGAGATAGGGGGCTGTACAATGAGCAGTTCTTC. Amino acid sequence: CATSRDRGLYNEQFF.